This section outlines one T cell receptor (beta chain) sequence together with its context. The sample is drawn from a study of blood T cell repertoires in COVID-19. Study in general: PBMCs, B-cell-depleted T cells, or T cells provided the cDNA or gDNA that made up the material.

Authors' methods: Estimated nucleated cell counts came from reference gene primer amplification. Profiling relied on immunoSEQ multiplex PCR, and the TCRdb table lists in-frame clones only, not all of them. V and J calls and clone size are as listed in that table; D and trimming were resolved from the DNA. The repertoire consists of hundreds of thousands of clones, with about 85% occurring once and the leading ten covering around 6%. Researchers sorted participants into cohorts using their self-reported clinical history. This CDR3 spans 15 amino acids. The V gene lost 6 bases and the J gene lost 8 bases, with 22 bases spanning the gap. Germline loops: CDR1 LNHDA, CDR2 SQIVND (reference sequence).

The receptor was isolated from a woman aged 25 to 39 with acute COVID-19. Sequences were obtained from PBMCs or T cells enriched from blood (not recorded which). V is TRBV19 and J is TRBJ1-2; possibly TRBD1 for D (5 bases). The DNA of the CDR3 is TGTGCCAGTAGGGGAGGAGAGGCCACAGGACGGGGCTACACCTTC. Its translation: CASRGGEATGRGYTF.